This T cell receptor (beta chain) comes out of a study of cytomegalovirus exposure and HLA in healthy donors (dated by TCRdb to 2016 to 2017). Study-level background: According to an earlier analysis of a few hundred of the donors, 150 million to 200 million T cells yielded 90 million to 130 million unique TCR beta sequences and about 280 Gb of sequence data. The study was designed to test whether signatures of past pathogen exposure could be identified by cataloging public T cell receptors. All discovery cohort repertoires had been generated on a single sequencing platform. High-throughput TCR immunosequencing, statistical association of individual TCRs with disease status, and machine learning were combined to predict cytomegalovirus infection status. A later genetic analysis used genome-wide SNP genotypes for about 60% of the roughly 700 donors, treating that subset as a discovery cohort. Among 300 to 500 genotyped donors of the cohort, an average of approximately 240,000 unique TCR beta nucleotide sequences was sequenced per donor, of which about 18% were non-productive. In addition to the first cohort of hundreds of subjects, a separate validation cohort of approximately 110 different subjects was used. Both class I and class II loci were covered by HLA typing, at four-digit resolution. An earlier analysis of 587 of the donors used high-throughput TCR beta sequencing to judge whether each TCR beta V gene segment behaved as functional or pseudogenic. The later analysis used no new phenotypic data to find candidate immune exposures, relying instead on TCR beta sequences and their occurrence across donors. Typing coverage differed by locus: A, B, C, DRB1 and DQB1 were typed in roughly 629-630 donors, DQA1 in roughly 500, DPA1 in some 600, and DPB1 in 400 to 490. Donor age, sex, ethnicity and CMV serostatus were compiled alongside the repertoire data. About five DR-DQ haplotypes were treated as single units for association and clustering because of strong linkage in the cohort. The study used immunosequencing to profile the T cell repertoires of approximately 630 subjects and linked those repertoires to cytomegalovirus serostatus. Of the 350 to 450 genotyped donors, less than 85% were placed in the genetic ancestry cluster associated with self-reported Caucasian donors. To study patterns of TCR occurrence, a later analysis re-analyzed previously published TCR beta repertoires from 700 or so donors and added high-resolution HLA genotyping. Roughly 300 gigabases of sequencing data and some 85 million unique TCR sequences were included in an early release covering about 700 HLA-typed donors. The full study reports these points: It was suggested by the authors that the approach could potentially be generalized to other disease states and immunological phenotypes. Linkage disequilibrium might explain the correlated functional status among segregating V segments, but an unknown experimental factor could not be excluded. Most TCR sequences were seen in very few donors, while some public TCRs were found in many individuals. The study gave a list of over 150 TCR beta chains associated with cytomegalovirus. According to a later analysis, most CMV-associated TCR beta chains appeared to be HLA-restricted, and the HLA associations seemed to be driven largely by CMV exposure. A few of the identified cytomegalovirus-associated TCR beta chains were confirmed in vitro to be specific for cytomegalovirus antigens. Roughly 15 rarely observed V segments, including chromosome 9 orphons, were excluded from the earlier analysis of some 590 of the donors because counts were too low. In a later analysis, several top co-occurrence clusters were reported to appear linked to parvovirus B19, influenza, CMV and Epstein-Barr virus. The presence/absence analyses assumed that sequencing depth was roughly uniform across donors, and that assumption may not be true. In a later analysis, HLA-associated TCR beta chains showed more clonal expansion and lower generation probabilities than non-associated chains that were equally common. The 87-base-pair reads could not distinguish some IMGT-functional V segments, including TRBV6-2 and TRBV6-3, so those segments were excluded. According to a later genetic analysis, donors in an Asian-associated ancestry cluster had fewer N-insertions in productive TCRs than the approximately 670-donor mean. CMV serostatus was the only immune exposure information available for the cohort. Cytomegalovirus status was reported to be diagnosed by the classifier with high specificity and sensitivity in both the original and validation cohorts. Because HLA typing was missing for some donors at each locus, association tests included only the typed subset. In a later analysis, TCR association rates were found to vary across HLA loci, with the most associated TCRs seen for DRB1 alleles and the fewest for HLA-C alleles. A later genetic analysis associated a missense DCLRE1C variant with V-gene and J-gene trimming of TCR beta chains, and an independent cohort replicated the association. An earlier analysis of around 540 of the donors showed that most TCR beta V segments appeared in productive rearrangements either about 87% or about 30% of the time, which broadly matched IMGT annotations. This cohort had only TCR beta chains sequenced, and the lack of alpha or paired-chain data limited which features could be detected. Specific HLA alleles were associated with 15,000 to 20,000 TCR beta sequences at a false discovery rate of 0.05 in a later analysis. When HLA alleles, especially DR and DQ, strongly co-occurred, attributing TCR associations to individual alleles was difficult. A further reported finding was that TCR beta sequences accurately predicted the HLA-A and HLA-B alleles for most subjects in the first cohort. A cluster of highly shared sequence variants was judged likely to be a technical artifact of the sequencing pipeline.

In the germline V gene, CDR1 corresponds to SGHVS and CDR2 to FQNEAQ. Counted from cysteine to phenylalanine, this CDR3 has 12 amino acids. Just the 36-base CDR3 DNA is kept, in frame starting at base 1. The trim is 5 bases for V and 8 bases for J, with a gap of 12 bases between the germline ends. As concerns this clone: Its specific antigen is unknown.

The cohort consisted of 650 to 700 healthy bone marrow donors. At the time of sampling, all cohort members were nominally healthy, though unrecorded immune exposures were likely present. The donor tested CMV seronegative and was one of the 352 seronegative cohort members. A peripheral blood sample was provided by each donor, and peripheral blood mononuclear cells were used for TCR beta sequencing. The Qiagen DNeasy Blood Extraction Kit was used to extract genomic DNA from the blood cell samples. Library generation was performed with the immunoSEQ multiplex PCR assay. A mixture of 60 forward primers for TCR Vbeta segments and 13 reverse primers for TCR Jbeta segments was used in the multiplex PCR. The CDR3 region of rearranged TCR beta genes was amplified from genomic DNA with a multiplex PCR assay. The amplified TCR beta libraries were sequenced on the Illumina HiSeq System as 87-base-pair reads. In the original analysis: A later analysis tallied approximately 87 million unique TCR beta chains across the 700 or so repertoires, and approximately 9.9 million of those chains were shared by two or more donors. Raw reads were error-corrected and collapsed into unique sequences by a nearest-neighbor algorithm in which closely related sequences were merged to remove PCR and sequencing errors. Alignment of CDR3 sequences to IMGT reference sequences was used to assign V, D and J gene segments. For a sequence to be retained, a match of at least six nucleotides to both a V gene segment and a J gene segment was required. Rearrangements were called productive when the CDR3 lacked stop codons and stayed in frame with V and J; all others were non-productive. CDR3 was defined by IMGT convention, running from the second conserved V-encoded cysteine to the conserved J-encoded phenylalanine. Sequences without an unambiguous match to a single V gene segment were excluded from the earlier analysis of over 500 of the donors. An earlier analysis of over 450 of the donors classified V segments as functional when productive rearrangements were above 56.7% and as segregating when the standard deviation between donors was above 5%. To diagnose cytomegalovirus status from the catalog of TCR beta chain sequences, a statistical classification framework was built. In a later analysis, TCR nucleotide sequences were compared against IMGT/GENE-DB human TR gene sequences so that V and J genes could be assigned. A later analysis assigned CDR3 sequences and most-parsimonious VDJ recombination scenarios with the TCRdist pipeline. A later analysis defined each TCR beta chain by its CDR3 amino acid sequence plus V-gene family, and excluded reads lacking a unique V-gene family. As a way to deal with suspected cross-contamination and a sequencing artifact, a later analysis dropped 450 to 600 nucleotide sequences that were highly shared and had low generation probability. In a later analysis, a clonal expansion index was calculated for each public chain from normalized within-repertoire ranks of inferred template counts. In a later analysis, generation probabilities were computed using a VDJ recombination model fitted to out-of-frame rearrangements, and the results were checked against IGoR. Hypergeometric tests were used in a later analysis to score TCR-TCR, TCR-HLA and TCR-CMV co-occurrence, with a repertoire-size bias correction applied to the TCR pairs. A later analysis estimated false discovery rates by permuting HLA or CMV assignments 20 times. In a later analysis, co-occurring TCRs were grouped with DBSCAN, and TCRdist sequence similarity was added when clustering was performed within HLA-allele-positive subsets. For co-occurrence clustering, repertoires with fewer than 30,000 or more than 120,000 public chains were excluded, along with several repertoires with anomalous nucleotide sharing. The immuneACCESS repertoire file appears here via TCRdb, limited to in-frame rearrangements. These files lack a portion of the clones; in checked studies, under half of the deficit traces to unresolved V genes, and the cause of the others is not known. Clonal size and the V and J genes are those of that table, whereas D and trimming came from the DNA. In this sample's table one finds approximately 50,000 clones. Approximately 2.1% of the sample is held by the ten biggest clonotypes.

The chain was built from TRBV7-8 and TRBJ1-2; TRBD1 is a weak D gene call, 5 bases matching. The source material was PBMCs. The source of this sequence is a female donor in good health and CMV-seronegative. The DNA sequence is given as TGTGCCAGCAGCCAAGGGGTGGCGGGCTACACCTTC. Its protein is CASSQGVAGYTF.